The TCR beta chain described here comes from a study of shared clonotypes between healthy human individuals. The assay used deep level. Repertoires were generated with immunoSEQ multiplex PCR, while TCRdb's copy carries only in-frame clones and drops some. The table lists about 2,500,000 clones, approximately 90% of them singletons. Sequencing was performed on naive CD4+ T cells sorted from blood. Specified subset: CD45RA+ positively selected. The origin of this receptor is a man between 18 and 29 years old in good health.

The CDR3 bases are TGTGCCAGCAGTGAGGGAGTTAGCACAGATACGCAGTATTTT. As protein: CASSEGVSTDTQYF. V and J are TRBV6-1 and TRBJ2-3; possible D gene TRBD2, 5 bases. There are 14 residues in the CDR3. Germline V gene sequence: CDR1 MNHNS, CDR2 SASEGT. Trimming removed 3 bases from V and 0 bases from J, with 7 bases in between.